The 14 T cell receptor beta chains presented below share a single source sample, sequenced in a study of cytomegalovirus exposure and HLA in healthy donors. PCR used 60 Vbeta primers and 13 Jbeta primers. This table comes from immunoSEQ multiplex PCR, and its TCRdb copy is limited to in-frame clones, with some not included. The sample includes 250,000 to 350,000 clones, approximately 80% of them seen just once. The sequencing input was PBMCs. Receptors were obtained from a girl between 2 and 10 years old in good health and CMV-seronegative.

V usage is TRBV7-3 and J usage is TRBJ2-6; TRBD1 might be the D (6 bases). CDR1 SGHTA and CDR2 FQGTGA come from the germline V gene. This CDR3 is built from 17 residues. The V end lost 4 bases, the J end lost 0 bases, and 13 bases lay between the germline ends. This CDR3 reads CASSSRTAHSGANVLTF. The CDR3 DNA reads TGTGCCAGCAGCTCCCGGACAGCGCACTCTGGGGCCAACGTCCTGACTTTC.

The J gene is TRBJ1-1, the V gene TRBV28; 9 bases fit TRBD1. The CDR3 sequence is 18 residues long. With V trimmed by 5 bases and J by 2 bases, 15 bases remained unmatched. Germline V lookup: CDR1 MDHEN, CDR2 SYDVKM. The CDR3 sequence: CASSPGQGRGGVNTEAFF. As DNA, the CDR3 is TGTGCCAGCAGTCCCGGACAGGGGAGAGGGGGGGTTAACACTGAAGCTTTCTTT.

This sequence joins TRBV7-9 and TRBJ1-4; possibly TRBD1 for D (5 bases). The germline V gene encodes CDR1 SEHNR and CDR2 FQNEAQ (reference sequence). Trimming left V 1 base short and J 6 bases short, with 9 bases between. This CDR3 spans 14 amino acids. CDR3 loop: CASSLGGAHEKLFF. The CDR3 nucleotides are TGTGCCAGCAGCTTAGGGGGCGCGCATGAAAAACTGTTTTTT.

The gene calls are TRBV15 and TRBJ2-7; D gene uncertain. Between the trimmed V and J ends, which lost 0 bases and 3 bases, there was a span of 9 bases. The CDR3 is 14 amino acids. Looked up from germline, CDR1 is LNHNV and CDR2 is YYDKDF (reference sequence). CDR3 coding DNA: TGTGCCACCAGCAGAGATAGAGGCTTCTACGAGCAGTACTTC. Amino acid sequence: CATSRDRGFYEQYF.

The chain combines TRBV6-5 with TRBJ1-2; 10 nucleotides match TRBD1. Looked up from germline, CDR1 is MNHEY and CDR2 is SVGAGI. With 3 bases clipped from V and 2 bases from J, the junction kept 6 bases outside the gene matches. This CDR3 contains 16 residues. The DNA of the CDR3 is TGTGCCAGCAGTTATTCCGGGACAGGGGTCAACTATGGCTACACCTTC. It translates to CASSYSGTGVNYGYTF.

Of note for this clone: One junction end disagrees with the germline gene, perhaps due to a read error. The chain links TRBV7-9 to TRBJ1-1, with D possibly being TRBD1 (6 bases). CDR3 length: 13 residues. Per germline, CDR1 SEHNR and CDR2 FQNEAQ (reference sequence). CDR3 nucleotide sequence: TGTTCCAGCAGCCAGACAGGGAACACTGAAGCTTTCTTT. It specifies CSSSQTGNTEAFF.

The chain has TRBV29-1 and TRBJ2-3; possibly TRBD1 for D (6 bases). CDR3 length: 12 residues. Germline CDR1 SQVTM, CDR2 ANQGSEA. Trimming pared 2 bases from V and 8 bases from J, leaving 11 bases between. The CDR3 sequence: CSVEPTGRTQYF. DNA for the CDR3: TGCAGCGTTGAACCAACAGGGCGTACGCAGTATTTT.

J is TRBJ2-1 and V is TRBV6-5; tentatively, D is TRBD2 (5 bases). The V end was cut by 6 bases, the J end by 6 bases, with 18 bases between. This CDR3 contains 15 residues. Germline assignment: CDR1 MNHEY and CDR2 SVGAGI. For the CDR3, the DNA is TGTGCCAGCAGCCAGGACTCTCCACTCTTCAATGAGCAGTTCTTC. This translates into CASSQDSPLFNEQFF.

This chain connects TRBV2 to TRBJ1-1; 8 bases align to TRBD1. The junction had 3 bases not matched to a gene; V was cut back by 3 bases and J by 3 bases. The length of the CDR3 is 14 residues. Germline-derived CDR1 and CDR2 are SNHLY and FYNNEI. In DNA form, the CDR3 reads TGTGCCAGCAGTGACACAGGGGGGTACACTGAAGCTTTCTTT. This codes for CASSDTGGYTEAFF.

The rearrangement joins TRBV5-1 to TRBJ2-5, with D possibly matching TRBD2 (6 bases). CDR1 is SGHRS and CDR2 is YFSETQ in the germline V gene. The CDR3 totals 13 residues. Deletions cut 1 base from V and 5 bases from J, with 9 bases between. CDR3 nucleotide sequence: TGCGCCAGCAGCTTGCCGAGCGGGGAGACCCAGTACTTC. Translated: CASSLPSGETQYF.

The chain recombines TRBV28 with TRBJ2-1, with D perhaps TRBD2 (5 bases). This CDR3 has 15 amino acids. The germline CDR1 and CDR2 sequences are MDHEN and SYDVKM. V shed 6 bases and J shed 0 bases, with 12 bases lying between them. The CDR3 DNA reads TGTGCCAGCAGGGGAGTGTGGAGCTCCTACAATGAGCAGTTCTTC. Translating it yields CASRGVWSSYNEQFF.

The rearrangement uses TRBV12-2 and TRBJ1-2; the table assigns TRBD1, which was not confirmed against the DNA. TRBV12-2 is marked as a pseudogene. The CDR3 runs 16 residues. In DNA, the CDR3 is TGTGCAAGTCGCTTAGCCCAGACAGTCCTTACCCTCGGCTACACCTTC. The encoded protein is CASRLAQTVLTLGYTF.

The V and J genes are TRBV13 and TRBJ2-7; tentatively, D is TRBD1 (6 bases). V shed 5 bases and J shed 3 bases, with 20 bases lying between them. The CDR3 totals 16 residues. The V gene's germline CDR1 is PRHDT and CDR2 FYEKMQ (reference sequence). DNA for the CDR3: TGTGCCAGCAGCCCCATGGTAACAGGGCCAATCTACGAGCAGTACTTC. Translated: CASSPMVTGPIYEQYF.

The genes are TRBV28 and TRBJ1-5; D is possibly TRBD1 (6 bases). The CDR3 covers 15 residues. Trimming took off 8 bases at V and 0 bases at J, with 14 bases between the two ends. CDR1 is MDHEN, CDR2 SYDVKM, per germline. The CDR3, as DNA: TGTGCCAGCGGACGCGGACAGCTTAGCAATCAGCCCCAGCATTTT. Protein product: CASGRGQLSNQPQHF.